Shown below are 10 T cell receptor beta chains from a single sample sequenced in a study of OX40 agonist ivuxolimab in advanced cancers. Clones were sequenced by immunoSEQ multiplex PCR, and TCRdb holds only the in-frame ones, with some missing. The top ten clones hold 4.2% of a sample with tens of thousands of clones, 91% of them seen once. Sequenced here: CD4+ or CD8+ T cells sorted from blood, sampled in a trial of the OX40 agonist ivuxolimab. The receptors were gathered from an adult with an advanced solid tumor such as melanoma, head and neck, liver or kidney cancer.

The rearrangement uses TRBV28 and TRBJ2-1; 9 bases align to TRBD2. This CDR3 spans 13 amino acids. Trimming removed 3 bases from V and 6 bases from J; junction bases left unmatched: 0. Germline lookup yields CDR1 MDHEN and CDR2 SYDVKM. DNA for the CDR3: TGTGCCAGCAGTTTGGGACTAGCCAATGAGCAGTTCTTC. Translating gives CASSLGLANEQFF. Supplemented by reference TRBV28 and TRBJ2-1, the full variable domain reads DVKVTQSSRYLVKRTGEKVFLECVQDMDHENMFWYRQDPGLGLRLIYFSYDVKMKEKGDIPEGYSVSREKKERFSLILESASTNQTSMYLCASSLGLANEQFFGPGTRLTVL.

This chain uses TRBV19 with TRBJ2-3; D gene ambiguous. CDR1 is LNHDA, CDR2 SQIVND, per germline (reference sequence). Trimming took 3 bases from V and 2 from J, leaving 6 bases between them. The CDR3 has 13 amino acids. The CDR3 bases are TGTGCCAGTAGTATCTGGGTCACAGATACGCAGTATTTT. It is translated as CASSIWVTDTQYF.

The chain uses TRBV4-1 and TRBJ2-5, with 7 bases aligning to TRBD1. This CDR3 comprises 16 residues. J gave up 5 bases and V 1 base, and 10 bases lay outside the gene matches. The germline gives CDR1 MGHRA, CDR2 YSYEKL. In DNA, the CDR3 is TGCGCCAGCAGCCAAGGGGGTCGACAGGGCGCCGAGACCCAGTACTTC. Translated, it gives CASSQGGRQGAETQYF.

This rearrangement joins TRBV7-9 to TRBJ1-3; TRBD1 might be the D (5 bases). V lost 5 bases to trimming and J lost 0 bases, with 11 bases between them. CDR1 SEHNR and CDR2 FQNEAQ come from the germline V gene (reference sequence). This CDR3 contains 15 residues. The CDR3 here is CASSMLGGSGNTIYF. CDR3 nucleotides: TGTGCCAGCAGCATGTTGGGGGGCTCTGGAAACACCATATATTTT.

The V call is TRBV7-2, the J call TRBJ2-1; 9 bases match TRBD2. CDR1 and CDR2 from the germline V gene are SGHTA and FQGNSA. Trimming removed 3 bases from V and 7 bases from J; junction bases left unmatched: 4. This CDR3 has 14 amino acids. This CDR3 is CASSLAGGSNEQFF. The CDR3 bases are TGTGCCAGCAGCTTGGCGGGAGGGAGTAATGAGCAGTTCTTC.

The J gene is TRBJ2-1, the V gene TRBV6-4; unclear D gene. Trimming removed 0 bases from V and 3 bases from J, with 3 bases in between. The germline V gene encodes CDR1 MRHNA and CDR2 SNTAGT. The CDR3 spans 13 residues. For the CDR3, the DNA is TGTGCCAGCAGTGACTCGATCTACAATGAGCAGTTCTTC. Residues: CASSDSIYNEQFF.

The V and J genes are TRBV19 and TRBJ1-1; possible D gene TRBD1, 5 bases. Germline values: CDR1 LNHDA, CDR2 SQIVND (reference sequence). This CDR3 has 14 residues. V gave up 3 bases and J gave up 2 bases, with 10 bases separating them. The CDR3 DNA sequence: TGTGCCAGTAGTATCGGAGGGGTTAACACTGAAGCTTTCTTT. It is translated as CASSIGGVNTEAFF.

This sequence joins TRBV4-1 and TRBJ2-2, with D uncertain. Trimming shortened V by 0 bases and J by 2 bases, and 7 bases separated the two germline ends. The CDR3 extends over 15 amino acids. Germline CDR1 and CDR2: MGHRA and YSYEKL. The CDR3 coding sequence is TGCGCCAGCAGCCAAGATAGGATTAACACCGGGGAGCTGTTTTTT. It specifies CASSQDRINTGELFF.

Only a few counts were recorded for this clone. This chain joins TRBV23-1 and TRBJ1-2; no definite D call. TRBV23-1 counts as an open reading frame of uncertain function. V lost 0 bases, J lost 5 bases, and 13 bases lay in between. The length of the CDR3 is 15 residues. The CDR3 region has the DNA TGCGCCAGCAGTCAATCAGCTAGGGATAGGTATGGCTACACCTTC. Encoded protein: CASSQSARDRYGYTF.

The V call is TRBV6-1, the J call TRBJ1-2, with D possibly being TRBD1 (5 bases). V was shortened by 0 bases and J by 5 bases, with 16 bases between the two germline ends. The germline CDR1 and CDR2 sequences are MNHNS and SASEGT. This CDR3 spans 16 amino acids. CDR3 in DNA: TGTGCCAGCAGTGAAGCGGCCCCAGGGCCAGCTTATGGCTACACCTTC. It codes for CASSEAAPGPAYGYTF.